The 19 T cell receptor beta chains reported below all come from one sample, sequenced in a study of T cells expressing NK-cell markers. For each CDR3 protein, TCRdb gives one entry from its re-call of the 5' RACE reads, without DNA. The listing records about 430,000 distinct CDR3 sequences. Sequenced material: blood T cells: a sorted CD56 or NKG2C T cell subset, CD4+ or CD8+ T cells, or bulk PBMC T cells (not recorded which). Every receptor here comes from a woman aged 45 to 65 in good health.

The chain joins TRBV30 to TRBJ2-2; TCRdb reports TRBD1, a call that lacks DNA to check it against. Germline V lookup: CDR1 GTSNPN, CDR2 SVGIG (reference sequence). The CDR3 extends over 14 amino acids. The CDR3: CAADRGQRPGELFF.

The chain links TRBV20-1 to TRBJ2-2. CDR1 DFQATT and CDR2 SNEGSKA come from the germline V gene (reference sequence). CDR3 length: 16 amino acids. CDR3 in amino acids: CSARRPSGANTGELFF.

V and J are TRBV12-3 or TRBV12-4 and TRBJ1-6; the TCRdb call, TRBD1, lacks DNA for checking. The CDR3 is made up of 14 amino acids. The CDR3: CASSDRANNSPLHF.

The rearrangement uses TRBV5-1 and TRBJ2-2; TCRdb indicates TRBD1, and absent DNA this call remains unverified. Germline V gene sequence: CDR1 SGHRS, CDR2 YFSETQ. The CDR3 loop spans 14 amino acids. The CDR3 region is CASSHLFRGGELFF.

The CDR3 here is CASSEGRQGIQYF. V is TRBV6-1 and J is TRBJ2-4; TCRdb's D gene call, TRBD1, goes unchecked for lack of DNA. Germline V gene sequence: CDR1 MNHNS, CDR2 SASEGT. The CDR3 sequence is 13 residues long.

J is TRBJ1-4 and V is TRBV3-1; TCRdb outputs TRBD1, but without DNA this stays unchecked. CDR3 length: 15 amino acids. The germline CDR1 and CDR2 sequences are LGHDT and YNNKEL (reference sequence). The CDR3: CASSQSTGRREKLFF. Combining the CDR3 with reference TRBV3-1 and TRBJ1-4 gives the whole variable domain DTAVSQTPKYLVTQMGNDKSIKCEQNLGHDTMYWYKQDSKKFLKIMFSYNNKELIINETVPNRFSPKSPDKAHLNLHINSLELGDSAVYFCASSQSTGRREKLFFGSGTQLSVL.

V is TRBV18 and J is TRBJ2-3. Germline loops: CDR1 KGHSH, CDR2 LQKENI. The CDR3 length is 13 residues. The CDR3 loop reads CASSRGRADTQYF.

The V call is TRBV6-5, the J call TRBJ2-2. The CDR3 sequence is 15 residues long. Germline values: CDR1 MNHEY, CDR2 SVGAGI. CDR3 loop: CASSYVEPSTGELFF.

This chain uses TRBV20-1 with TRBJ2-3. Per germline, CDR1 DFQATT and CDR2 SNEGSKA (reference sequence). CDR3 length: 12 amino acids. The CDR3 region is CSAPAHTDTQYF.

The CDR3 region is CASSSGLNEKLFF. V gene TRBV5-5 combines with J gene TRBJ1-4. Germline lookup yields CDR1 SGHKS and CDR2 YYEKEE (reference sequence). This CDR3 has 13 residues.

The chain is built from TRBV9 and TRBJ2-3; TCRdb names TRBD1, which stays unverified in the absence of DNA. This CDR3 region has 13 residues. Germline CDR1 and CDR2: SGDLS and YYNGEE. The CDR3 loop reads CASSEQGPDTQYF.

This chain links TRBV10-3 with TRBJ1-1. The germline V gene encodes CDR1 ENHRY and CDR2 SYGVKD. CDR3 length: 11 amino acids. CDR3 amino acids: CATQWNTEAFF.

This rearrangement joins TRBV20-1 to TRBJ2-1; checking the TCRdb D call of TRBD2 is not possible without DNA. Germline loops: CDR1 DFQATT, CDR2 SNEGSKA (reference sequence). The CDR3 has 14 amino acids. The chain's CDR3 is CSARPRALIGEQFF.

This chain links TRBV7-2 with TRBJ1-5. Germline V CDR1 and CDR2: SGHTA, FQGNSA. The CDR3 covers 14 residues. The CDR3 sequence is CASSPHPSNQPQHF.

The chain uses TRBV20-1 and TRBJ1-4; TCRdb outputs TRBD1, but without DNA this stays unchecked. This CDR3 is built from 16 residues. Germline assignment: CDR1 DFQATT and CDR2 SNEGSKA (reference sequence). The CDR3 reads CSARVGEGRGREKLFF.

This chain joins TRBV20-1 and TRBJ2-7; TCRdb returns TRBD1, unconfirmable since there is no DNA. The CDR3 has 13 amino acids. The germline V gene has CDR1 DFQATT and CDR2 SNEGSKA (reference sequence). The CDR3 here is CSASIWEGDEQYF.

CDR3 region: CASHLKTSGSWGTTDTQYF. The genes are TRBV14 and TRBJ2-3; TCRdb indicates TRBD2, and absent DNA this call remains unverified. The germline gives CDR1 SGHDN, CDR2 FVKESK. The CDR3 totals 19 residues.

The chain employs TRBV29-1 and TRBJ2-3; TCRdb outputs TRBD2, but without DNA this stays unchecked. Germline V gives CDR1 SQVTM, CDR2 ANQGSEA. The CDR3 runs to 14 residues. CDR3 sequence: CSEVAGGEGGTQYF.

CDR3 protein: CSARDWAGGDTQYF. The J gene is TRBJ2-3, the V gene TRBV20-1; TCRdb selects TRBD2, and the lack of DNA leaves this call unchecked. Germline V gives CDR1 DFQATT, CDR2 SNEGSKA (reference sequence). The CDR3 is 14 amino acids.